This TCR beta chain was sequenced in a study of human T cells and chemical hapten exposure (dated by TCRdb to the early 2020s). Broadly, across the study: For sensitization, 2% DPC in acetone was applied to a roughly 2 cm by roughly 2 cm area of upper inner arm skin. Weekly therapeutic DPC doses were additionally applied to the scalp of patients throughout the approximately 24-week study period. Patch tests used Finn chambers with 0.01% DPC on the upper back, scored after 6 days by International Contact Dermatitis Research Group standards. The patient cohort, mostly female, included alopecia areata with under or over 50% scalp involvement, alopecia totalis and alopecia universalis. Libraries were pooled for sequencing, and per-sample TCR yields varied mainly because of small differences in library volumes within the pool. In alopecia patients, the study followed how the peripheral blood TCR repertoire changed in vivo over primary and secondary sensitization to diphenylcyclopropenone (DPC), a hapten. Blood samples were taken from patients before sensitization (week 0) and at 2, 6 and about 24 weeks after DPC sensitization. For TCR sequencing, blood came from about 29 alopecia patients at anywhere from one to four time points (pre-sensitization, 2, 6 and 24 weeks). Paper-wide results and their limitations: Alopecia, a presumed autoimmune disease, was present in all patients, so the immune response of the patients might differ from that of healthy individuals. Significantly more large CDR3 similarity clusters were formed by expanded TCRs than by pre-sensitization or healthy control sets, consistent with antigen-driven responses. Patch test score correlated positively with the number of PT1 expanded TCRs, reaching significance at thresholds 8, 16 and 32 but not at 4. Repeated subsampling changed both the strength of the expansion versus patch-test correlation and the threshold at which the correlation became significant. DPC sensitization did not change how many TCRs were above 1 in 1000 frequency, and no evidence was found of alterations in global repertoire structure.

To prepare the library, RACE was applied. Instrument used: NextSeq 500. During library preparation, unique molecular identifiers were attached to individual cDNA molecules so that TCRs could be counted quantitatively and reproducibly. From each blood RNA sample, both TCR alpha and TCR beta chains were sequenced. Per the authors' processing: The median number of TCRs per sample was around 100,000, ranging from 23,224 to 690,600. V, J and CDR3 annotation of the TCR reads was carried out using the Decombinator software suite. To make PS versus PT1 abundance plots, every sample was subsampled to the same number of TCRs (28,000). TCRs were defined as expanded if absent before sensitization and observed at least eight times at the 2-week time point. Using fastp trimming at Q25 and MiXCR clonotype assembly, TCRdb reanalyzed the public sequencing data and kept in-frame beta chains. Entries that share a CDR3 protein sequence are merged under the most common genes and DNA. None of the V and J calls come from the authors' own analysis; TCRdb made them. Recorded for this sample are around 380,000 distinct CDR3 sequences; 4.5% to 5.5% of them occurred a single time. The top ten hold under 9.5% of the sample.

This clonotype was recorded at least ten times. Its cognate antigen has yet to be identified. No quality values exist for individual bases; no much larger clone is one base distant. The meaning of the sample's time point label: pre-sensitization, week 0. According to the study, the label for this sample's treatment or condition signals: therapeutic diphenylcyclopropenone sensitization with weekly scalp DPC. Blood at each patch-test visit was drawn before the patch test was applied. Patients were considered eligible if aged 18 to 70, diagnosed with alopecia and deemed suitable for DPC therapy, and patients were excluded if pregnant. Total RNA was extracted from unfractionated whole blood that had been collected in Tempus Blood RNA tubes. After removal of 5 bases from V and 0 bases from J, the junction retains 11 bases not matched to a gene. Inclusive of the bounding cysteine and phenylalanine, the CDR3 is 19 residues long. Only the CDR3 DNA is retained, 57 bases long and in frame from the first base. The germline V gene supplies CDR1 SGHTA and CDR2 FQGNSA.

This sample comprised whole blood, obtained in connection with sensitization to the hapten diphenylcyclopropenone (DPC). This TCR derives from a woman aged 18-29 years with alopecia areata. Some clones in this sample may be carry-over from other donors' samples. Here the chain combines TRBV7-2 and TRBJ2-1, and 12 bases in between align with TRBD2. The DNA sequence is TGTGCCAGCAGCCCGCCCCCTCTAGCGGGGGGGCTCTCCTACAATGAGCAGTTCTTC. Its coded protein is CASSPPPLAGGLSYNEQFF.